This TCR beta chain came from a study of T cells expressing NK-cell markers. For the study at large: In the group of eight sequenced donors, seven were HCMV-seropositive and one was seronegative.

Germline values: CDR1 ENHRY, CDR2 SYGVKD. The CDR3 totals 12 residues. As concerns this clonotype: Its antigen is as yet unknown.

Broader study findings: The study left the HCMV specificity of expanded NKG2C+ T cell clones unresolved. These clonotypes additionally ranked first within the CD3+CD56-NKG2C+ fraction of a handful of donors. In several donors, dominant CD3+CD56+NKG2C+ clonotypes ranked among the top 10 CD8+ clonotypes.

TCRdb processed the 5' RACE reads again and assigns one entry to each CDR3 protein, with no DNA. The ten top clones account for more than 7%, within a sample of under 500,000 distinct CDR3 sequences. The rearrangement uses TRBV10-3 and TRBJ2-1; lacking DNA, the TRBD2 call made by TCRdb goes unchecked. This clonotype was obtained from a woman between 18 and 70 years old in good health. Material for sequencing was blood T cells: a sorted CD56 or NKG2C T cell subset, CD4+ or CD8+ T cells, or bulk PBMC T cells (not recorded which). The CDR3 spells CAISLEAGEQFF.